This record concerns one TCR beta chain sequence. Its antigen remains unknown. This entry comes from a study of cytomegalovirus exposure and HLA in healthy donors. Study results and caveats: Published work reported that the classifier diagnosed cytomegalovirus status with high specificity and sensitivity. Three chains tied to CMV proved CMV antigen-specific in vitro. Prior analysis indicated that the majority of TCR beta V segments exhibited productivity approximately 87% or approximately 30% of the time. Prediction of most subjects' HLA-A and HLA-B alleles by TCR beta sequences was reportedly accurate.

60 Vbeta and 13 Jbeta primers were used in PCR. The protocol was immunoSEQ multiplex PCR, while the TCRdb copy is restricted to in-frame clones and leaves out a portion. The table includes approximately 120,000 clones, roughly 85% detected once. V shed 1 base and J 1 base; nucleotides not matched to a gene: 3. This CDR3 region has 16 residues. Germline loops: CDR1 MGHRA, CDR2 YSYEKL. The sequencing input was PBMCs. This chain joins TRBV4-1 and TRBJ2-3; 9 nucleotides agree with TRBD2. The sequence derives from a woman between 35 and 50 years old in good health and CMV-seropositive. The CDR3 nucleotides read TGCGCCAGCAGCCAAGCGACTAGCGGACGCACAGATACGCAGTATTTT. Its translation: CASSQATSGRTDTQYF.